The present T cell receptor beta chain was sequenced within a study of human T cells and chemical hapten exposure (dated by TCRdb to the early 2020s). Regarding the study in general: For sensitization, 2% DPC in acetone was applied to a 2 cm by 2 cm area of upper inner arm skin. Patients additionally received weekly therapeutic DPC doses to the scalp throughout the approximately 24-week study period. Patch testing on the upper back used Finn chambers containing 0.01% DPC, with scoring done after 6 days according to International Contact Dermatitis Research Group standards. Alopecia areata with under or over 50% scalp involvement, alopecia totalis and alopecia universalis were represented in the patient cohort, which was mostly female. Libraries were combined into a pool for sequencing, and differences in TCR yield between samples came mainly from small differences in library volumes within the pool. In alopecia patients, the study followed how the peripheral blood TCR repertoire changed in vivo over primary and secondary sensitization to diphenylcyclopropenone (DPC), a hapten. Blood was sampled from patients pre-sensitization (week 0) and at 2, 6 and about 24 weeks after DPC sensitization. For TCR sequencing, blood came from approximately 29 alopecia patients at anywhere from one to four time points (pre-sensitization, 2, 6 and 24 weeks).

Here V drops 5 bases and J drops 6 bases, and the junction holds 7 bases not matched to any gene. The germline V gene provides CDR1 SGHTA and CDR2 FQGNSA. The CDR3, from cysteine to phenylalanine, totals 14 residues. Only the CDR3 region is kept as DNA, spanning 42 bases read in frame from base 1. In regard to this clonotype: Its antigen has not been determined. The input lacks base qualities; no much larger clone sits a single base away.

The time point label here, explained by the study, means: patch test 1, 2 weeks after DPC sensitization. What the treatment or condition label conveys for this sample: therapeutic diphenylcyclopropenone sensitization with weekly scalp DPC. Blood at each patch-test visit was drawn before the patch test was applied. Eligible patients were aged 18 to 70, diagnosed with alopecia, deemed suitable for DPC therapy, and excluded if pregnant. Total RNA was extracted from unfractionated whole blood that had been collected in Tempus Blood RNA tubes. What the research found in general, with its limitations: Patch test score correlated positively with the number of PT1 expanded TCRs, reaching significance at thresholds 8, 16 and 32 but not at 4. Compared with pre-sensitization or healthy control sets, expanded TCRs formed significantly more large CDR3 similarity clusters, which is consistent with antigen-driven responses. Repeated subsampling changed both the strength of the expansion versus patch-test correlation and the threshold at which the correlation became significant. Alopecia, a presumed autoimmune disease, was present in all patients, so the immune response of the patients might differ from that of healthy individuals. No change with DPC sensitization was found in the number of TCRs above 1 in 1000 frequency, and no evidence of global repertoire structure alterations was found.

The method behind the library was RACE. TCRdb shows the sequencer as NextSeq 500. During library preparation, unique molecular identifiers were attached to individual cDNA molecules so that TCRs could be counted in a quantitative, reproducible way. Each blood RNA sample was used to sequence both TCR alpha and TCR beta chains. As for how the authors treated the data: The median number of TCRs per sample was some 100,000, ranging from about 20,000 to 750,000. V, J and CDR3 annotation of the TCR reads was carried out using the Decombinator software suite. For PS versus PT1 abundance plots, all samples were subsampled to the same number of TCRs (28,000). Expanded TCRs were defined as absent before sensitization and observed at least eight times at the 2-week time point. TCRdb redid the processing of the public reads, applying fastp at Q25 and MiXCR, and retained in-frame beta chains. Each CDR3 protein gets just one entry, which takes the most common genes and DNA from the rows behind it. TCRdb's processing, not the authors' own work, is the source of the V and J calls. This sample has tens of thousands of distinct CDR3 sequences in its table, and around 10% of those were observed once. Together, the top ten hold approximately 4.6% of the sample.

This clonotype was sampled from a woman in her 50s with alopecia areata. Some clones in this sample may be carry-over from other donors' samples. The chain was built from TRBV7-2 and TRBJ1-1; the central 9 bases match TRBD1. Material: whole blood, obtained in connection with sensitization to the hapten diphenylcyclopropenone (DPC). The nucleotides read TGTGCCAGCAGCCCGGACAGGGGAGGAGCTGAAGCTTTCTTT. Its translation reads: CASSPDRGGAEAFF.